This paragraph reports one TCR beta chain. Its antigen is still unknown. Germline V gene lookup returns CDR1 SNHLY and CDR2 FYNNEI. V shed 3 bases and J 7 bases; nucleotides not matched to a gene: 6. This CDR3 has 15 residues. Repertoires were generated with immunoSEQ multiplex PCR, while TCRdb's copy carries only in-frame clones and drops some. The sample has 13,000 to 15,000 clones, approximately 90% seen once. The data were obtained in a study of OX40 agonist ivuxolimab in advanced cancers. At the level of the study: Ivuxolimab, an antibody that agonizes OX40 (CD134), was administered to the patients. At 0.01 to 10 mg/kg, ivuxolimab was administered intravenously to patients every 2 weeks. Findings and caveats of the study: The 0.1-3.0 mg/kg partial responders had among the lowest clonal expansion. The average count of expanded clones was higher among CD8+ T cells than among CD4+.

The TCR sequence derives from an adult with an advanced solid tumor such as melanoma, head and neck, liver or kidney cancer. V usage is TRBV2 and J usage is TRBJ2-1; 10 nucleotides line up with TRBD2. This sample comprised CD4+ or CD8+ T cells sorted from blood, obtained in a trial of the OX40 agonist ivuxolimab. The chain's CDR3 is CASSEERGGVNEQFF. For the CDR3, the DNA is TGTGCCAGCAGTGAGGAGCGGGGGGGCGTAAATGAGCAGTTCTTC. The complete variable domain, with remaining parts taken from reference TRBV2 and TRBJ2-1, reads EPEVTQTPSHQVTQMGQEVILRCVPISNHLYFYWYRQILGQKVEFLVSFYNNEISEKSEIFDDQFSVERPDGSNFTLKIRSTKLEDSAMYFCASSEERGGVNEQFFGPGTRLTVL.